This T cell receptor (beta chain) comes out of a study of Graves' ophthalmopathy and Graves' hyperthyroidism. In the study overall: Specimen type is peripheral blood, obtained at initial diagnosis before any treatment.

The authors amplified TCR beta CDR3 regions from RNA transcripts. First-round RT-PCR used HTBI primers; second-round multiplex PCR followed. TCRdb fed the multiplex PCR reads into MiXCR, producing one record per CDR3 protein. The data show 45,000 to 60,000 distinct CDR3 sequences, roughly half seen once. The CDR3 length is 12 residues. Trimming took off 3 bases at V and 10 bases at J, with 7 bases between the two ends. The sample consisted of peripheral blood. The source is an adult woman with Graves' ophthalmopathy. The chain joins TRBV12-3 or TRBV12-4 to TRBJ1-6, with TRBD1 as a possible D gene (6 bases). Written as DNA, the CDR3 is TGTGCCAGCAGTTTTAGGGGGTCACCCCTCCACTTT. Translated: CASSFRGSPLHF.